The T cell receptor beta chain under discussion was sequenced for a study of blood T cell repertoires in COVID-19. Germline V gene data show CDR1 as SGHNT and CDR2 as YYREEE (reference sequence). Trimming cost V 0 bases and J 1 base, with 7 bases left between them. The CDR3 is 15 amino acids. Method: immunoSEQ multiplex PCR; TCRdb's copy keeps in-frame clones and lacks some. The data show approximately 210,000 clones, approximately 80% seen once. This TCR came from a man in his 60s with COVID-19, enrolled during active disease. The sample was peripheral blood. This sequence joins TRBV5-4 and TRBJ2-2; D is perhaps TRBD2 (5 bases). The CDR3 DNA sequence: TGTGCCAGCAGCTTGGGAGGGAAGAACACCGGGGAGCTGTTTTTT. Its protein is CASSLGGKNTGELFF.